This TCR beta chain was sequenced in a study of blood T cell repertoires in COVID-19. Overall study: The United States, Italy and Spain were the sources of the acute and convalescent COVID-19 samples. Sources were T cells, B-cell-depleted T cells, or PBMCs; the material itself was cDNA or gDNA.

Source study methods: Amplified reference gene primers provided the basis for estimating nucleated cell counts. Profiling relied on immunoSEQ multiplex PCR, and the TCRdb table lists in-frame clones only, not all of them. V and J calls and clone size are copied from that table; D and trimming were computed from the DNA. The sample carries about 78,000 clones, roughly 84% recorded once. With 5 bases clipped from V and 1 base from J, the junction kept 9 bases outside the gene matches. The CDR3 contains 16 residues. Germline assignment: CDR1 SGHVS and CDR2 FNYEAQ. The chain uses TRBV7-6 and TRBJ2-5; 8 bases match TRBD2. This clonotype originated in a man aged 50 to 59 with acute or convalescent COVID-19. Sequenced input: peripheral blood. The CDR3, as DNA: TGTGCCAGCAGCCTTCCTAGCGGGCCACCCCAAGAGACCCAGTACTTC. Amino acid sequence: CASSLPSGPPQETQYF.